The present T cell receptor (beta chain) was sequenced within a study of blood T cell repertoires in COVID-19. Original analysis: How many nucleated cells were present was estimated from reference gene primer amplification. Repertoires were generated with immunoSEQ multiplex PCR, while TCRdb's copy carries only in-frame clones and drops some. V, J and clone size were drawn from that table, and D and trimming were deduced from the DNA. Of 25,000 to 30,000 clones in the sample, about 87% were seen once. The CDR3 spans 15 residues. Trimming cost V 4 bases and J 1 base, with 13 bases left between them. Germline V lookup: CDR1 KGHSH, CDR2 LQKENI.

Source material: peripheral blood. The receptor was isolated from a human donor in a cohort sampled during active COVID-19. The chain combines TRBV18 with TRBJ1-1, with D perhaps TRBD1 (6 bases). The CDR3 nucleotides read TGTGCCAGCTCACGATCAGGGGAAAGGAACACTGAAGCTTTCTTT. Protein sequence: CASSRSGERNTEAFF.